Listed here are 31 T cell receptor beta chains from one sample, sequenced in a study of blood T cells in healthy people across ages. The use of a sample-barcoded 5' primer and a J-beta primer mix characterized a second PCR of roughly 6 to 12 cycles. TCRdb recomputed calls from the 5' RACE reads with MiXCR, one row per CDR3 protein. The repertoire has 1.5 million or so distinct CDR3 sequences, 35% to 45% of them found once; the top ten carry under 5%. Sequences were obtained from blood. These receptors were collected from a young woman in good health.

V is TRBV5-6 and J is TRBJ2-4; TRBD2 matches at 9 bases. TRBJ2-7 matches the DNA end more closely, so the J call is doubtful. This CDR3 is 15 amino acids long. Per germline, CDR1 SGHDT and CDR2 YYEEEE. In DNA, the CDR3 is TGTGCCAGCAGCAGATTGAGCGGGGGGACCTACGAGCAGTACTTC. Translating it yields CASSRLSGGTYEQYF.

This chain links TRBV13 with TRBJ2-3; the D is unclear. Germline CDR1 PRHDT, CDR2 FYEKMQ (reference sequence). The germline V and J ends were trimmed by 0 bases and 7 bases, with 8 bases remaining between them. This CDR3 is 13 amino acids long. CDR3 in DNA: TGTGCCAGCAGCTTAGGCCGCGTGCATACGCAGTATTTT. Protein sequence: CASSLGRVHTQYF.

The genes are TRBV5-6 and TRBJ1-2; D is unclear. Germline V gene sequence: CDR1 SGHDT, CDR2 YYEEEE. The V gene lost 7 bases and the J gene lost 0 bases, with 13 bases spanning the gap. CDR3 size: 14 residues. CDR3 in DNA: TGTGCCAGCGGCTCAGGCCTAGCTAACTATGGCTACACCTTC. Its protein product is CASGSGLANYGYTF. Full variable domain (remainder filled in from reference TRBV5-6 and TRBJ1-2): DAGVTQSPTHLIKTRGQQVTLRCSPKSGHDTVSWYQQALGQGPQFIFQYYEEEERQRGNFPDRFSGHQFPNYSSELNVNALLLGDSALYLCASGSGLANYGYTFGSGTRLTVV.

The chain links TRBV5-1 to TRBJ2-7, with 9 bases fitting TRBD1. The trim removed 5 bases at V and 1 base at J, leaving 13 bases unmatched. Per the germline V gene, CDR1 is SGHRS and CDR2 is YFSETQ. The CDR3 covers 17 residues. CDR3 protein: CASSHRGQGLYSYEQYF. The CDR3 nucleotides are TGCGCCAGCAGTCATCGGGGACAGGGATTATATTCCTACGAGCAGTACTTC.

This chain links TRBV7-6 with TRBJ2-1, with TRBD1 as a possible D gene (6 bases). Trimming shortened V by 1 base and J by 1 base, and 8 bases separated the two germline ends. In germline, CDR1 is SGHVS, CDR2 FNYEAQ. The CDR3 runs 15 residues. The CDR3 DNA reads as TGTGCCAGCAGCTTAGACAGGGAGTCCTACAATGAGCAGTTCTTC. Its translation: CASSLDRESYNEQFF. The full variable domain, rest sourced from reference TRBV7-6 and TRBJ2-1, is GAGVSQSPRYKVTKRGQDVALRCDPISGHVSLYWYRQALGQGPEFLTYFNYEAQQDKSGLPNDRFSAERPEGSISTLTIQRTEQRDSAMYRCASSLDRESYNEQFFGPGTRLTVL.

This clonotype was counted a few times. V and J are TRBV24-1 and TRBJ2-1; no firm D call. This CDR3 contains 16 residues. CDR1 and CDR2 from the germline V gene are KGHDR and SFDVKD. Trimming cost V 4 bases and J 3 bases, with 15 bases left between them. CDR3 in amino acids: CATSDPNQAIYNEQFF. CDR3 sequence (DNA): TGTGCCACCAGTGACCCCAACCAGGCAATCTACAATGAGCAGTTCTTC.

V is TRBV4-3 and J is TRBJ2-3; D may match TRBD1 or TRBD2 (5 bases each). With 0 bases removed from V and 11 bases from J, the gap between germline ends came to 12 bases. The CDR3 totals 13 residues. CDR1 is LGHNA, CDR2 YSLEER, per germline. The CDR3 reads CASSQERDPKQYF. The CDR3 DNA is TGCGCCAGCAGCCAAGAAAGGGACCCAAAGCAGTATTTT.

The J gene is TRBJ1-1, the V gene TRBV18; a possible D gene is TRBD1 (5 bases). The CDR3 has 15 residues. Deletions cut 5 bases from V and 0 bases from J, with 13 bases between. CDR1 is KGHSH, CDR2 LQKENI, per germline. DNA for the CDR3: TGTGCCAGCTCAAACGGGGACGGCATGAACACTGAAGCTTTCTTT. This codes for CASSNGDGMNTEAFF.

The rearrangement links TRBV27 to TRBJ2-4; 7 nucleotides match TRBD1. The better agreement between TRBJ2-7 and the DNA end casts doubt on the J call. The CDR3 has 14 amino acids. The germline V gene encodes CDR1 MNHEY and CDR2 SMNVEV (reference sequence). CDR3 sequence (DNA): TGTGCCAGCAAGGAACAGGGGAACACCTACGAGCAGTACTTC. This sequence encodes CASKEQGNTYEQYF.

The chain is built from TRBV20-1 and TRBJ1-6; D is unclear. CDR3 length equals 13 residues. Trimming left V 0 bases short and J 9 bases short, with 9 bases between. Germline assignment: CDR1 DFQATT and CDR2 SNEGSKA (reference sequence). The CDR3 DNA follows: TGCAGTGCTAGAGATAGTAGGAGTTCACCCCTCCACTTT. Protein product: CSARDSRSSPLHF.

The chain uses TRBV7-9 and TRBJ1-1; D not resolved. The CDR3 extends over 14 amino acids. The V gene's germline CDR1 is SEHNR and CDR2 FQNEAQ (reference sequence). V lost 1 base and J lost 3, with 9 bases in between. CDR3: CASSLDITYTEAFF. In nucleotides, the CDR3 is TGTGCCAGCAGCTTAGACATAACTTACACTGAAGCTTTCTTT.

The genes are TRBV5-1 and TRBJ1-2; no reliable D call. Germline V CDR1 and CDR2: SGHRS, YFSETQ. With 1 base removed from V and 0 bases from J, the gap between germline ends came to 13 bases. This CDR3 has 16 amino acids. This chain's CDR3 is CASSLFPTDPNYGYTF. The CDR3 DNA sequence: TGCGCCAGCAGCTTGTTTCCGACGGACCCTAACTATGGCTACACCTTC.

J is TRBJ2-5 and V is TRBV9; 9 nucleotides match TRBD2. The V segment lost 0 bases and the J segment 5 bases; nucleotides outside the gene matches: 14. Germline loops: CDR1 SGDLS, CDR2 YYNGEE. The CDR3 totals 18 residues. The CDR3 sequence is CASSVDSIGLAGRETQYF. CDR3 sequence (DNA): TGTGCCAGCAGCGTAGATTCAATCGGCCTAGCGGGGCGGGAGACCCAGTACTTC.

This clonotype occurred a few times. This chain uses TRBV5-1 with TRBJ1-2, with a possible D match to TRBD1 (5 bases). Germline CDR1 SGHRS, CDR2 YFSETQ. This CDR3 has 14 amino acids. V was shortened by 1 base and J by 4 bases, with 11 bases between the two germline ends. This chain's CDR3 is CASSLMQGRYGYTF. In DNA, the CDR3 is TGCGCCAGCAGCTTGATGCAGGGACGCTATGGCTACACCTTC.

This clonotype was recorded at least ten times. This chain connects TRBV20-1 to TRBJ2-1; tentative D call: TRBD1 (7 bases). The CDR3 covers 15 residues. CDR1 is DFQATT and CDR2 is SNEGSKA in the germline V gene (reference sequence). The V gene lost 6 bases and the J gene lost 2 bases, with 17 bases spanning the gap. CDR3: CSAPQTGRPYNEQFF. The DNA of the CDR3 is TGCAGTGCACCCCAGACAGGGAGGCCCTACAATGAGCAGTTCTTC.

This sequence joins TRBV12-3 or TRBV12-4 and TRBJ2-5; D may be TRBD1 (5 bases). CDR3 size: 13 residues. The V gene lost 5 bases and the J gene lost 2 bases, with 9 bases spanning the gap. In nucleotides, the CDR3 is TGTGCCAGCAGTATTAGGGGACAAGAGACCCAGTACTTC. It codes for CASSIRGQETQYF.

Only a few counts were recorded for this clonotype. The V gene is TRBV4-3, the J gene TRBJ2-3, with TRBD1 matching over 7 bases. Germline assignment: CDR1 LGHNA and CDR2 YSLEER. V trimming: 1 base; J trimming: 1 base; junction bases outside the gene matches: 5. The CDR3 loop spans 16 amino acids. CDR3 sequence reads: CASSQAGGRGTDTQYF. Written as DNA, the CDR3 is TGCGCCAGCAGCCAAGCAGGGGGTAGAGGCACAGATACGCAGTATTTT.

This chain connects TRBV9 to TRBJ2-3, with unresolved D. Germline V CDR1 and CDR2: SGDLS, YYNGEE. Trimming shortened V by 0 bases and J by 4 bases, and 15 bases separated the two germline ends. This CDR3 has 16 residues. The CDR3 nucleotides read TGTGCCAGCAGCGTAGTACATGGTGGGGTGCCAGATACGCAGTATTTT. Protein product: CASSVVHGGVPDTQYF.

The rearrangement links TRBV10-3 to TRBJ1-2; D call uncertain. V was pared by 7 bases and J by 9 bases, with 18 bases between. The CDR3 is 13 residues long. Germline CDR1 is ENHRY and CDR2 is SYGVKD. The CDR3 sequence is CAITLGERYSYTF. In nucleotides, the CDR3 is TGTGCCATCACCTTGGGAGAACGTTATAGCTACACCTTC.

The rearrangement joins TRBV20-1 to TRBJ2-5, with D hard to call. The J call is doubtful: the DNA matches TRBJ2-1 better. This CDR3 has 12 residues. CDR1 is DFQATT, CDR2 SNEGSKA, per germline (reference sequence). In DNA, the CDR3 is TGCAGTGCTAGACCACAGCAAGAGACCCAGTTCTTC. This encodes CSARPQQETQFF.

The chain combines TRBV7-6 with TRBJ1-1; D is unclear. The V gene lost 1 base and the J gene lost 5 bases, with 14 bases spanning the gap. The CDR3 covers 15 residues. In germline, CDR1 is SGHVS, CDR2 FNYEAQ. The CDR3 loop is CASSLDFRVGTEAFF. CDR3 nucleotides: TGTGCCAGCAGCTTAGACTTTAGGGTCGGGACTGAAGCTTTCTTT.

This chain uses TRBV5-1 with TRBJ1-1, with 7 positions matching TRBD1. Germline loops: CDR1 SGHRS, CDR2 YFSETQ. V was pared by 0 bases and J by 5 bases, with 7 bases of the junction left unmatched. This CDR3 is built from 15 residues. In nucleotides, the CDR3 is TGCGCCAGCAGCTTGGAGAGACAGGGTCTTACTGAAGCTTTCTTT. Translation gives CASSLERQGLTEAFF.

This chain's CDR3 is CSVVSARHRGYEQYF. The CDR3 DNA is TGCAGCGTTGTTTCCGCTCGCCACAGAGGCTACGAGCAGTACTTC. The chain uses TRBV29-1 and TRBJ2-7; D is uncertain. This CDR3 region has 15 residues. CDR1 and CDR2 from the germline V gene are SQVTM and ANQGSEA. V lost 4 bases and J 3 bases, leaving 19 bases between the germline ends.

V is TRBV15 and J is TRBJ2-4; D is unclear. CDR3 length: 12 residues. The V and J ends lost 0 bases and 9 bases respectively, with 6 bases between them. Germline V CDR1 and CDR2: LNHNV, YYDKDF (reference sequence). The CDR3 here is CATSRDFLIQYF. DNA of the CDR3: TGTGCCACCAGCAGAGATTTTCTCATTCAGTACTTC.

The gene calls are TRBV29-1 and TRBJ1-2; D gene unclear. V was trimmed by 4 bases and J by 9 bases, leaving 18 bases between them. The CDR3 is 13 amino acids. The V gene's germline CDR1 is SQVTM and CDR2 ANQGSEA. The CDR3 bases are TGCAGCGTTGTAGAGGTACGAGGGCGAAGCTACACCTTC. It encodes CSVVEVRGRSYTF.

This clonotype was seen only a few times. The CDR3 reads CSARGQLMNPTQPQHF. Written as DNA, the CDR3 is TGCAGTGCTAGAGGCCAACTGATGAATCCCACGCAGCCCCAGCATTTT. This chain links TRBV20-1 with TRBJ1-5, with unresolved D. Germline CDR1 DFQATT, CDR2 SNEGSKA (reference sequence). Trimming cost V 1 base and J 7 bases, with 20 bases left between them. CDR3 size: 16 residues.

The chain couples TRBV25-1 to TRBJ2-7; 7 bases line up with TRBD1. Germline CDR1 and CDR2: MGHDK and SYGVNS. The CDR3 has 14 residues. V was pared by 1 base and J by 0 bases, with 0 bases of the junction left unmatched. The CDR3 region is CASSEWDSSYEQYF. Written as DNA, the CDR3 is TGTGCCAGCAGTGAATGGGACAGCTCCTACGAGCAGTACTTC.

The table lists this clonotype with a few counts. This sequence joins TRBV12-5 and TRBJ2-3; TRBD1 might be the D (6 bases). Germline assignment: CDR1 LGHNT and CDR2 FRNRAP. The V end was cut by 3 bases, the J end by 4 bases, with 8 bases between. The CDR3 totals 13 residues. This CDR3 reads CASGFRGADTQYF. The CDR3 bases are TGTGCTAGTGGTTTCAGGGGTGCAGATACGCAGTATTTT.

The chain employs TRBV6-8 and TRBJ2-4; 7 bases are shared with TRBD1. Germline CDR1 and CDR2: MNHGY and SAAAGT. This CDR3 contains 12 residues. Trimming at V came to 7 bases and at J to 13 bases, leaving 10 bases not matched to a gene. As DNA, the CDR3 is TGTGCCAGCATGACGACAGGGAAGGAACAGTACTTC. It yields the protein CASMTTGKEQYF.

DNA of the CDR3: TGTGCCACCAGTGATGGGCGACAGCACACCGGGGAGCTGTTTTTT. This codes for CATSDGRQHTGELFF. The chain links TRBV24-1 to TRBJ2-2; tentative D call: TRBD1 (5 bases). V gave up 3 bases and J gave up 3 bases, with 10 bases separating them. Germline CDR1 and CDR2: KGHDR and SFDVKD. This CDR3 is built from 15 residues.

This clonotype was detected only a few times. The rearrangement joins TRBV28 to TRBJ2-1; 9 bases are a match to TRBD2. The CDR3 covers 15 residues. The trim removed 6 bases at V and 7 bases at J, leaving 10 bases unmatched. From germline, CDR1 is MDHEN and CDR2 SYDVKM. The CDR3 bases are TGTGCCAGCAGGCCCAAAGGGACTAGCCTGAATGAGCAGTTCTTC. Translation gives CASRPKGTSLNEQFF.